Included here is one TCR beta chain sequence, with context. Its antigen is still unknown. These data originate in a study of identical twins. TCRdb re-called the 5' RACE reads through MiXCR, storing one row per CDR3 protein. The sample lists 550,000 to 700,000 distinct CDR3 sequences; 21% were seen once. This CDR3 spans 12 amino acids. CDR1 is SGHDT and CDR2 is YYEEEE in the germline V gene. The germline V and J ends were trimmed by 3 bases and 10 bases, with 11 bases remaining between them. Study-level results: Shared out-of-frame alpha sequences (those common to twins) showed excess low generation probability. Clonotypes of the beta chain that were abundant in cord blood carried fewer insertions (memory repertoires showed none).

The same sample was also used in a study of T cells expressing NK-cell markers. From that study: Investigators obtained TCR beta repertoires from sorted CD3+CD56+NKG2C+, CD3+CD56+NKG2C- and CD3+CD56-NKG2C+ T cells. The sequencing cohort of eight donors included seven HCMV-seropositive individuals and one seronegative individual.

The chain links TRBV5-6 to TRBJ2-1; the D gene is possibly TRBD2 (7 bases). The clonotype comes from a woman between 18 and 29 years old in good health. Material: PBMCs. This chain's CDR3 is CASSSGGTEQFF. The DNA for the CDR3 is TGTGCCAGCAGCTCGGGGGGCACCGAGCAGTTCTTC. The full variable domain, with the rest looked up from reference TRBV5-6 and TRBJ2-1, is DAGVTQSPTHLIKTRGQQVTLRCSPKSGHDTVSWYQQALGQGPQFIFQYYEEEERQRGNFPDRFSGHQFPNYSSELNVNALLLGDSALYLCASSSGGTEQFFGPGTRLTVL.